Listed below are T cell receptor beta chains from one sample, sequenced in a study of cytomegalovirus exposure and HLA in healthy donors. Sequencing used immunoSEQ multiplex PCR; TCRdb keeps in-frame clones, though not all of them. The repertoire holds about 150,000 clones, with more than 75% as singletons. The source material was PBMCs. The source of these receptors is a man aged 25 to 45 in good health and CMV-seropositive. CDR3s leave out the opening cysteine and the closing phenylalanine or tryptophan.

v_call cdr3_aa
TRBV5-1 ASTLHGQGNEKLF
TRBV11-3 ASSLGGRDEQF
TRBV5-1 ASSGGLAGVEEQF
TRBV28 ASSFRSAQANEAF
TRBV4-2 ASSPDGGGPEAF
TRBV10-1 ASSTDNNSPLH
TRBV14 ASSQVWTNTEAF
TRBV4-2 ASSPSAGGGQPQH
TRBV10-3 AIREDGDTDTQY
TRBV4-1 ASSQDGQEQY
TRBV9 ASSVDSGSNSPLH
TRBV19 ASTSHTEIPDTQY
TRBV14 ASSQEIRSNYGYT
TRBV19 ASSIPLYEDTSRLTGELF
TRBV9 ASSVGFRSGELF
TRBV11-3 ASSLTRSSYNEQF
TRBV10-3 ATGDRVYNEQF
TRBV27 ASSLRGGYHQPQH
TRBV20-1 SAGLQGSQH
TRBV4-2 ASSQGAGTGGNSPLH
TRBV5-1 ASSLTGDVEKLF
TRBV7-2 ASSPTGEGYEQY
TRBV30 AWTGVTYNEQF
TRBV11-3 ASSTGQGDTGELF
TRBV5-6 ASSAKDTPSRGYT
TRBV27 ASSPQGKDTQY
TRBV6-5 ASSFGLAGETQY
TRBV7-2 ASSLGPHQETQY
TRBV29-1 SVVGRGQVDYEQY
TRBV5-1 ASSLTGYFTDTQY
TRBV10-3 AIRAGQGGQPQH
TRBV2 ASSKGQAVGEQY
TRBV9 ASSVDPGVYEQY
TRBV7-9 ASSAGTHTEAF
TRBV5-4 ASSLGNSGISETQY
TRBV11-3 ASSQRAVPAGKNIQY
TRBV4-2 ASSQDTGQPYGYT
TRBV5-1 ASSFRAGGQGNEQF
TRBV9 ASAPNPTNEKLF
TRBV18 ASSPGQPSNYGYT
TRBV4-1 ASSQGTGVSYGYT
TRBV30 AWGRTIRFDTDTQY
TRBV5-5 ASSLSFVMQY
TRBV7-2 ASSPTSGREYEQY